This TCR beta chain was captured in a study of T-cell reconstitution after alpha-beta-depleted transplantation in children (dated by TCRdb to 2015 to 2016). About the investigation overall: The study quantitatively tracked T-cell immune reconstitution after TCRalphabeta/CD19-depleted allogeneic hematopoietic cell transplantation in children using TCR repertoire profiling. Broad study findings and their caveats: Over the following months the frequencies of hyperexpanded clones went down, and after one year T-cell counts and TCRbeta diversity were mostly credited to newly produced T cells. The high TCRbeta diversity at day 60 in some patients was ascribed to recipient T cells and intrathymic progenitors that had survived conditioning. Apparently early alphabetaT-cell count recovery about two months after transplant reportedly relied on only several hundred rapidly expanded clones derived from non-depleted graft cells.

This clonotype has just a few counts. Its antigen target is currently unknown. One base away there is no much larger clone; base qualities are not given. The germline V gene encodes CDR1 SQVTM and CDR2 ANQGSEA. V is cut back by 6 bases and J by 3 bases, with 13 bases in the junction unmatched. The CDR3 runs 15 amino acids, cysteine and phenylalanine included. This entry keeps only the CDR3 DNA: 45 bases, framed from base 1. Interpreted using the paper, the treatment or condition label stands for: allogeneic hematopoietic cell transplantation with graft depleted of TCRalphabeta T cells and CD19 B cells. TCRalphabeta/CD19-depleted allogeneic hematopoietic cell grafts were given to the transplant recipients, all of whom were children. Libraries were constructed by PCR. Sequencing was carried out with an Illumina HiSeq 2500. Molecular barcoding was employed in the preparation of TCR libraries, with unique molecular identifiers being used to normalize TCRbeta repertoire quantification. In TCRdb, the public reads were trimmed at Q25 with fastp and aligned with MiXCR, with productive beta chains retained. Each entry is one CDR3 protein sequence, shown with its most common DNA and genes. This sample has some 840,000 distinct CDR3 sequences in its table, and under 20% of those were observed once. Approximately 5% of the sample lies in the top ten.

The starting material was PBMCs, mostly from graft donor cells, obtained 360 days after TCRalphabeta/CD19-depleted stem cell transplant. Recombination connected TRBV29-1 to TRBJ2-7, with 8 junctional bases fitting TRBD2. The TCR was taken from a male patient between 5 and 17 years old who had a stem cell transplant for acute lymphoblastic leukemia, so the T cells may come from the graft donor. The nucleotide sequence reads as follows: TGCAGCGTAGCGGGGAGCGGGAGAATCAACTACGAGCAGTACTTC. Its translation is CSVAGSGRINYEQYF.